This is a list of T cell receptor beta chains from one sample in a study of T cells in localized non-small cell lung cancer. Sequenced by immunoSEQ multiplex PCR; TCRdb stores in-frame clones only, minus some. In the table there are roughly 1,400 clones, approximately 30% of which are singletons. The starting material was lung tumor tissue, obtained before any cancer treatment. The source is a male donor aged 60 or over with stage II squamous cell lung carcinoma. The CDR3 runs from the conserved cysteine through the conserved F or W. D genes are given only for firm matches. Not all rows give a size; the values are once, few, many and, for expanded clones, a class.

clone size: few
V gene: TRBV11-3
CDR3 length: 15
J gene: TRBJ2-1
D gene: TRBD1
CDR3 protein: CASSQGQGAYNEQFF
CDR3 DNA: TGTGCCAGCAGCCAGGGACAGGGGGCCTACAATGAGCAGTTCTTC

clone size: .
V gene: TRBV9
CDR3 length: 17
J gene: TRBJ2-3
D gene: .
CDR3 protein: CASSPTETGQSTDTQYF
CDR3 DNA: TGTGCCAGCAGCCCAACCGAAACAGGGCAAAGCACAGATACGCAGTATTTT

clone size: .
V gene: TRBV15
CDR3 length: 16
J gene: TRBJ1-5
D gene: .
CDR3 protein: CATSRDLGRFIEPQHF
CDR3 DNA: TGTGCCACCAGCAGAGATCTGGGCAGGTTCATTGAGCCCCAGCATTTT

clone size: medium-sized
V gene: TRBV11-3
CDR3 length: 15
J gene: TRBJ1-2
D gene: .
CDR3 protein: CASSLTGGGSYGYTF
CDR3 DNA: TGTGCCAGCAGCTTAACGGGGGGCGGAAGCTATGGCTACACCTTC

clone size: few
V gene: TRBV9
CDR3 length: 16
J gene: TRBJ1-2
D gene: .
CDR3 protein: CASSVEVLTANYGYTF
CDR3 DNA: TGTGCCAGCAGCGTAGAAGTATTAACAGCTAACTATGGCTACACCTTC

clone size: .
V gene: TRBV12-5
CDR3 length: 13
J gene: TRBJ1-5
D gene: .
CDR3 protein: CASGLDLDQPQHF
CDR3 DNA: TGTGCTAGTGGTTTGGATCTGGATCAGCCCCAGCATTTT

clone size: few
V gene: TRBV7-6
CDR3 length: 14
J gene: TRBJ2-3
D gene: .
CDR3 protein: CASSLDAGRDTQYF
CDR3 DNA: TGTGCCAGCAGCTTAGATGCGGGACGTGATACGCAGTATTTT

clone size: .
V gene: TRBV10-2
CDR3 length: 15
J gene: TRBJ2-1
D gene: TRBD2
CDR3 protein: CASSETGGASNEQFF
CDR3 DNA: TGCGCCAGCAGTGAAACGGGGGGGGCTAGCAATGAGCAGTTCTTC

clone size: .
V gene: TRBV19
CDR3 length: 15
J gene: TRBJ1-5
D gene: .
CDR3 protein: CASILGGRGNQPQHF
CDR3 DNA: TGTGCCAGTATACTGGGGGGGCGAGGCAATCAGCCCCAGCATTTT

clone size: few
V gene: TRBV11-3
CDR3 length: 14
J gene: TRBJ2-3
D gene: TRBD2
CDR3 protein: CASSPRDYTDTQYF
CDR3 DNA: TGTGCCAGCAGCCCCCGGGACTACACAGATACGCAGTATTTT

clone size: .
V gene: TRBV15
CDR3 length: 18
J gene: TRBJ2-1
D gene: .
CDR3 protein: CATSRPYRRSANGGEQFF
CDR3 DNA: TGTGCCACCAGCAGACCTTACAGGCGGTCCGCCAATGGGGGTGAGCAGTTCTTC

clone size: .
V gene: TRBV9
CDR3 length: 15
J gene: TRBJ1-1
D gene: TRBD1
CDR3 protein: CASSVEDRRNTEAFF
CDR3 DNA: TGTGCCAGCAGCGTAGAGGACAGGAGGAACACTGAAGCTTTCTTT

clone size: few
V gene: TRBV9
CDR3 length: 13
J gene: TRBJ1-1
D gene: .
CDR3 protein: CASSVEGATEAFF
CDR3 DNA: TGTGCCAGCAGCGTAGAAGGGGCTACTGAAGCTTTCTTT

clone size: .
V gene: TRBV18
CDR3 length: 12
J gene: TRBJ1-4
D gene: .
CDR3 protein: CASSPGAEKLFF
CDR3 DNA: TGTGCCAGCTCACCGGGCGCCGAAAAACTGTTTTTT

clone size: few
V gene: TRBV9
CDR3 length: 15
J gene: TRBJ1-1
D gene: TRBD1
CDR3 protein: CASSPQSGGAVEAFF
CDR3 DNA: TGTGCCAGCAGCCCCCAGTCAGGGGGGGCTGTTGAAGCTTTCTTT

clone size: large
V gene: TRBV7-2
CDR3 length: 13
J gene: TRBJ2-5
D gene: TRBD1
CDR3 protein: CASSLGTGGTQYF
CDR3 DNA: TGTGCCAGCAGCTTAGGGACAGGGGGGACCCAGTACTTC

clone size: medium-sized
V gene: TRBV2
CDR3 length: 14
J gene: TRBJ2-5
D gene: .
CDR3 protein: CASSFIRAQETQYF
CDR3 DNA: TGTGCCAGCAGTTTCATCAGGGCGCAAGAGACCCAGTACTTC

clone size: .
V gene: TRBV18
CDR3 length: 17
J gene: TRBJ1-2
D gene: .
CDR3 protein: CASSPVRAKPENYGYTF
CDR3 DNA: TGTGCCAGCTCACCCGTGAGGGCCAAGCCTGAAAACTATGGCTACACCTTC

clone size: few
V gene: TRBV6-8
CDR3 length: 14
J gene: TRBJ1-5
D gene: TRBD1
CDR3 protein: CASSYAGGDQPQHF
CDR3 DNA: TGTGCCAGCAGTTACGCAGGGGGGGATCAGCCCCAGCATTTT

clone size: .
V gene: TRBV29-1
CDR3 length: 14
J gene: TRBJ1-1
D gene: .
CDR3 protein: CSVGKTGANTEAFF
CDR3 DNA: TGCAGCGTTGGAAAGACAGGCGCGAACACTGAAGCTTTCTTT

clone size: .
V gene: TRBV19
CDR3 length: 16
J gene: TRBJ2-2
D gene: .
CDR3 protein: CASTKKEGAGTGELFF
CDR3 DNA: TGTGCCAGTACCAAGAAGGAGGGGGCGGGAACCGGGGAGCTGTTTTTT

clone size: .
V gene: TRBV15
CDR3 length: 14
J gene: TRBJ1-1
D gene: .
CDR3 protein: CATSTAGAGTEAFF
CDR3 DNA: TGTGCCACCAGCACCGCGGGAGCGGGGACTGAAGCTTTCTTT

clone size: .
V gene: TRBV19
CDR3 length: 17
J gene: TRBJ1-4
D gene: .
CDR3 protein: CASSIQGPGSTNEKLFF
CDR3 DNA: TGTGCCAGTAGTATACAGGGGCCAGGATCAACTAATGAAAAACTGTTTTTT

clone size: .
V gene: TRBV6-8
CDR3 length: 15
J gene: TRBJ1-1
D gene: .
CDR3 protein: CASSYSRGGGTEAFF
CDR3 DNA: TGTGCCAGCAGTTACTCGAGGGGGGGCGGCACTGAAGCTTTCTTT

clone size: .
V gene: TRBV9
CDR3 length: 16
J gene: TRBJ1-6
D gene: TRBD1
CDR3 protein: CASSQGARSYNSPLHF
CDR3 DNA: TGTGCCAGCAGCCAGGGGGCCCGCTCCTATAATTCACCCCTCCACTTT

clone size: few
V gene: TRBV28
CDR3 length: 15
J gene: TRBJ1-5
D gene: .
CDR3 protein: CASSFAGGSNQPQHF
CDR3 DNA: TGTGCCAGCAGTTTCGCGGGGGGTAGCAATCAGCCCCAGCATTTT

clone size: .
V gene: TRBV9
CDR3 length: 17
J gene: TRBJ1-3
D gene: .
CDR3 protein: CASSPSAAGPSGNTIYF
CDR3 DNA: TGTGCCAGCAGCCCAAGTGCGGCAGGCCCCTCTGGAAACACCATATATTTT

clone size: few
V gene: TRBV28
CDR3 length: 20
J gene: TRBJ1-3
D gene: TRBD1
CDR3 protein: CASSSPSLSADRDKWNTIYF
CDR3 DNA: TGTGCCAGCAGTTCACCTTCTCTATCCGCGGACAGGGACAAATGGAACACCATATATTTT

clone size: .
V gene: TRBV6-8
CDR3 length: 17
J gene: TRBJ2-1
D gene: .
CDR3 protein: CASSWISAGRSYNEQFF
CDR3 DNA: TGTGCCAGCAGTTGGATCTCAGCGGGTCGGTCCTACAATGAGCAGTTCTTC

clone size: medium-sized
V gene: TRBV11-3
CDR3 length: 15
J gene: TRBJ2-7
D gene: TRBD1
CDR3 protein: CASRFTGGSSYEQYF
CDR3 DNA: TGTGCCAGCAGGTTCACAGGGGGAAGCTCCTACGAGCAGTACTTC

clone size: medium-sized
V gene: TRBV6-8
CDR3 length: 15
J gene: TRBJ2-7
D gene: .
CDR3 protein: CASIKRGGESYEQYF
CDR3 DNA: TGTGCCAGCATCAAACGGGGAGGAGAGTCCTACGAGCAGTACTTC

clone size: few
V gene: TRBV7-5
CDR3 length: 14
J gene: TRBJ1-5
D gene: .
CDR3 protein: CASSLGAGNQPQHF
CDR3 DNA: TGTGCCAGCAGTTTAGGGGCAGGGAATCAGCCCCAGCATTTT

clone size: .
V gene: TRBV18
CDR3 length: 15
J gene: TRBJ1-5
D gene: .
CDR3 protein: CASSPSASPNQPQHF
CDR3 DNA: TGTGCCAGCTCACCATCTGCCTCCCCTAATCAGCCCCAGCATTTT

clone size: few
V gene: TRBV18
CDR3 length: 14
J gene: TRBJ1-5
D gene: .
CDR3 protein: CASSPMGSNQPQHF
CDR3 DNA: TGTGCCAGCTCACCAATGGGCAGCAATCAGCCCCAGCATTTT

clone size: few
V gene: TRBV6-8
CDR3 length: 13
J gene: TRBJ1-2
D gene: .
CDR3 protein: CASSPYPGSGYTF
CDR3 DNA: TGTGCCAGCAGTCCTTACCCTGGGAGTGGCTACACCTTC

clone size: once
V gene: TRBV15
CDR3 length: 16
J gene: TRBJ2-7
D gene: TRBD1
CDR3 protein: CATSRDGTGRTGEQYF
CDR3 DNA: TGTGCCACCAGCAGAGATGGGACAGGGCGAACGGGGGAGCAGTACTTC

clone size: .
V gene: TRBV10-1
CDR3 length: 13
J gene: TRBJ1-6
D gene: .
CDR3 protein: CASSDGGNSPLHF
CDR3 DNA: TGCGCCAGCAGTGATGGAGGGAATTCACCCCTCCACTTT

clone size: medium-sized
V gene: TRBV7-2
CDR3 length: 13
J gene: TRBJ1-1
D gene: .
CDR3 protein: CASSSPTSFEAFF
CDR3 DNA: TGTGCCAGCAGCTCCCCGACGAGTTTTGAAGCTTTCTTT

clone size: .
V gene: TRBV6-8
CDR3 length: 14
J gene: TRBJ2-2
D gene: .
CDR3 protein: CASSDSGDGGELFF
CDR3 DNA: TGTGCCAGCAGTGACTCAGGGGATGGCGGGGAGCTGTTTTTT

clone size: hyperexpanded
V gene: TRBV11-3
CDR3 length: 14
J gene: TRBJ2-7
D gene: TRBD1
CDR3 protein: CASSLNRGNGEQYF
CDR3 DNA: TGTGCCAGCAGCTTAAACAGGGGGAATGGCGAGCAGTACTTC

clone size: .
V gene: TRBV25-1
CDR3 length: 14
J gene: TRBJ1-4
D gene: .
CDR3 protein: CASSGDATNEKLFF
CDR3 DNA: TGTGCCAGCAGCGGGGACGCAACTAATGAAAAACTGTTTTTT

clone size: .
V gene: TRBV6-8
CDR3 length: 15
J gene: TRBJ2-7
D gene: TRBD1
CDR3 protein: CASSREPGQSYKQYF
CDR3 DNA: TGTGCCAGCAGTCGAGAGCCGGGACAGTCCTACAAGCAGTACTTC

clone size: .
V gene: TRBV10-3
CDR3 length: 16
J gene: TRBJ2-3
D gene: TRBD2
CDR3 protein: CAISEGTSGGADTQYF
CDR3 DNA: TGTGCCATCAGTGAGGGGACTAGCGGGGGGGCAGATACGCAGTATTTT

clone size: .
V gene: TRBV15
CDR3 length: 15
J gene: TRBJ1-2
D gene: .
CDR3 protein: CATSRDPGWGDGYTF
CDR3 DNA: TGTGCCACCAGCAGAGATCCCGGGTGGGGGGATGGCTACACCTTC

clone size: .
V gene: TRBV11-3
CDR3 length: 16
J gene: TRBJ1-1
D gene: .
CDR3 protein: CASSPTGRGMNTEAFF
CDR3 DNA: TGTGCCAGCAGCCCAACCGGAAGGGGGATGAACACTGAAGCTTTCTTT

clone size: .
V gene: TRBV19
CDR3 length: 15
J gene: TRBJ1-1
D gene: .
CDR3 protein: CASSIARDANTEAFF
CDR3 DNA: TGTGCCAGTAGTATAGCGAGGGATGCGAACACTGAAGCTTTCTTT

clone size: few
V gene: TRBV19
CDR3 length: 17
J gene: TRBJ2-1
D gene: .
CDR3 protein: CASSIDLAQVLHNEQFF
CDR3 DNA: TGTGCCAGTAGTATAGATCTCGCCCAGGTTCTCCACAATGAGCAGTTCTTC

clone size: .
V gene: TRBV19
CDR3 length: 14
J gene: TRBJ2-1
D gene: .
CDR3 protein: CASSIGSSYNEQFF
CDR3 DNA: TGTGCCAGTAGTATCGGGAGCTCCTACAATGAGCAGTTCTTC

clone size: .
V gene: TRBV6-8
CDR3 length: 14
J gene: TRBJ1-2
D gene: TRBD1
CDR3 protein: CASSGLQGNYGYTF
CDR3 DNA: TGTGCCAGCAGTGGTTTACAGGGGAACTATGGCTACACCTTC

clone size: medium-sized
V gene: TRBV11-3
CDR3 length: 16
J gene: TRBJ2-2
D gene: TRBD2
CDR3 protein: CASSLRRGVNTGELFF
CDR3 DNA: TGTGCCAGCAGCTTAAGACGGGGGGTTAACACCGGGGAGCTGTTTTTT

clone size: .
V gene: TRBV6-8
CDR3 length: 18
J gene: TRBJ1-3
D gene: .
CDR3 protein: CASSRTTGDGYSGNTIYF
CDR3 DNA: TGTGCCAGCAGCCGAACCACCGGGGACGGCTACTCTGGAAACACCATATATTTT

clone size: .
V gene: TRBV9
CDR3 length: 14
J gene: TRBJ2-2
D gene: .
CDR3 protein: CASSARQYTGELFF
CDR3 DNA: TGTGCCAGCAGCGCCAGACAGTACACCGGGGAGCTGTTTTTT

clone size: .
V gene: TRBV9
CDR3 length: 15
J gene: TRBJ1-5
D gene: TRBD1
CDR3 protein: CASRGDRGVQGPQHF
CDR3 DNA: TGTGCCAGCAGAGGGGACAGGGGCGTTCAGGGGCCCCAGCATTTT

clone size: .
V gene: TRBV6-8
CDR3 length: 13
J gene: TRBJ1-3
D gene: .
CDR3 protein: CASTQQVRDTIYF
CDR3 DNA: TGTGCCAGCACTCAACAGGTCCGAGACACCATATATTTT

clone size: .
V gene: TRBV19
CDR3 length: 16
J gene: TRBJ1-2
D gene: TRBD1
CDR3 protein: CASSIGGQGALYGYTF
CDR3 DNA: TGTGCCAGTAGTATAGGAGGACAGGGGGCCTTATATGGCTACACCTTC